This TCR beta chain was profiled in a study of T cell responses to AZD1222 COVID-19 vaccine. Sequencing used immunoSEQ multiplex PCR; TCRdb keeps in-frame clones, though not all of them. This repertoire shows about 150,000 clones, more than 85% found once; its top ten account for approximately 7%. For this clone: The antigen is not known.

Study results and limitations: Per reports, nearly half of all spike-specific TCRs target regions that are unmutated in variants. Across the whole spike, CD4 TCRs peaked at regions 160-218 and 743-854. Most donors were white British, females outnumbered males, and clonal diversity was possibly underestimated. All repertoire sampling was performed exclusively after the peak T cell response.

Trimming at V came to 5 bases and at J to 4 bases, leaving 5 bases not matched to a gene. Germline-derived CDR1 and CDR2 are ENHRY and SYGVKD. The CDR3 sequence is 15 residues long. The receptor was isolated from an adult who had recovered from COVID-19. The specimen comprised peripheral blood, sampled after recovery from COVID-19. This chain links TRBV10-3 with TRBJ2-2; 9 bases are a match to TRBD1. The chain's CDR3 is CAISPGTGSTGELFF. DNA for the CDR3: TGTGCCATCAGTCCCGGGACAGGGAGCACCGGGGAGCTGTTTTTT.